The 3 T cell receptor beta chains given below trace back to one sample, sequenced in a study of blood T cell repertoires in COVID-19. Assay used: immunoSEQ multiplex PCR; TCRdb lists only in-frame clones, some missing. The table has 25,000 to 30,000 clones, more than 70% seen once; the top ten hold around 3.5%. The sequenced sample consisted of peripheral blood. The source of these receptors is a human donor in a cohort sampled during active COVID-19.

The rearrangement links TRBV12-3 or TRBV12-4 to TRBJ1-2; D remains unclear. The length of the CDR3 is 13 residues. Between the trimmed V and J ends, which lost 2 bases and 7 bases, there was a span of 11 bases. CDR3 protein: CASSLYGSGGYTF. In DNA, the CDR3 is TGTGCCAGCAGTTTATATGGCTCGGGTGGCTACACCTTC.

This chain uses TRBV18 with TRBJ2-2; 8 bases are shared with TRBD2. The CDR3 runs to 16 residues. V dropped 6 bases and J dropped 5; count of bases not matched to a gene: 11. CDR1 and CDR2 (germline): KGHSH, LQKENI. The CDR3 nucleotides read TGTGCCAGCTCTCCATCCCGGGGGGGAGCGACCGGGGAGCTGTTTTTT. Its translation is CASSPSRGGATGELFF.

The rearrangement joins TRBV30 to TRBJ1-1; D is perhaps TRBD1 (6 bases). V dropped 4 bases and J dropped 1 base, with 16 bases sitting between them. The CDR3 totals 15 residues. Germline CDR1 reads GTSNPN; CDR2 reads SVGIG (reference sequence). CDR3 amino acids: CAWNKQGGPNTEAFF. The CDR3 DNA reads TGTGCCTGGAACAAACAAGGGGGTCCGAACACTGAAGCTTTCTTT.